Listed here are 8 T cell receptor beta chains from one sample, sequenced in a study of blood T cell repertoires in COVID-19. Method: immunoSEQ multiplex PCR; TCRdb's copy keeps in-frame clones and lacks some. The sample shows about 180,000 clones, 86% of them seen only once. The source material was peripheral blood. The source is a man between 45 and 60 years old with active or convalescent COVID-19.

The J gene is TRBJ2-1, the V gene TRBV6-5, with D hard to call. CDR3 length equals 12 residues. Germline loops: CDR1 MNHEY, CDR2 SVGAGI. V was pared by 5 bases and J by 5 bases, with 7 bases between. In nucleotides, the CDR3 is TGTGCCAGCAGTCAAATTCACAATGAGCAGTTCTTC. It specifies CASSQIHNEQFF.

The rearrangement links TRBV19 to TRBJ2-1, with TRBD2 as a possible D gene (5 bases). This CDR3 is built from 14 residues. From germline, CDR1 is LNHDA and CDR2 SQIVND (reference sequence). The V end was cut by 5 bases, the J end by 0 bases, with 8 bases between. The CDR3 is CASSLEVSYNEQFF. The CDR3 DNA follows: TGTGCCAGTAGTCTGGAGGTCTCCTACAATGAGCAGTTCTTC.

The chain uses TRBV30 and TRBJ1-4; D remains ambiguous. The CDR3 loop spans 14 amino acids. The germline V gene encodes CDR1 GTSNPN and CDR2 SVGIG (reference sequence). Trimming cost V 0 bases and J 10 bases, with 15 bases left between them. For the CDR3, the DNA is TGTGCCTGGAGTGTCCGTTCGGTTACAGTAAAACTGTTTTTT. Residues: CAWSVRSVTVKLFF.

The chain recombines TRBV9 with TRBJ2-4; possible D gene TRBD1, 6 bases. V lost 3 bases, J lost 5 bases, and 24 bases lay in between. Germline loops: CDR1 SGDLS, CDR2 YYNGEE. The CDR3 is 18 residues long. CDR3 DNA: TGTGCCAGCAGCGGGGGAGCCGGGACATCCCTAAGGGAAAACATTCAGTACTTC. Amino acids: CASSGGAGTSLRENIQYF.

The chain recombines TRBV5-1 with TRBJ2-5, with 13 nucleotides matching TRBD2. From germline, CDR1 is SGHRS and CDR2 YFSETQ. This CDR3 comprises 16 residues. The J segment lost 4 bases and the V segment lost 4 bases, leaving 7 bases of the junction unmatched. CDR3 amino acids: CASSPTGTSGVETQYF. CDR3 nucleotides: TGCGCCAGCAGCCCAACCGGGACTAGCGGGGTAGAGACCCAGTACTTC.

The rearrangement joins TRBV3-1 (or the pseudogene TRBV3-2) to TRBJ1-3; no clear D. Trimming left V 3 bases short and J 0 bases short, with 6 bases between. Germline lookup yields CDR1 LGHDT and CDR2 YNNKEL (reference sequence). The CDR3 extends over 14 amino acids. This CDR3 is CASSQRLSGNTIYF. The CDR3 bases are TGTGCCAGCAGCCAGCGACTCTCTGGAAACACCATATATTTT.

This clone has a single count. The genes are TRBV12-3 or TRBV12-4 and TRBJ1-1; D is possibly TRBD1 (5 bases). CDR3 length: 11 residues. V was cut by 3 bases and J by 11 bases, with 10 bases left in between. The CDR3: CASSLGQRAFF. The CDR3 coding sequence is TGTGCCAGCAGTTTGGGGCAGAGGGCTTTCTTT.

CDR3 DNA: TGTGCCAGCAGGGGGGCAGGGTATGGTGTCAGCTATAATTCACCCCTCCACTTT. Translated: CASRGAGYGVSYNSPLHF. The V call is TRBV3-1 (or the pseudogene TRBV3-2), the J call TRBJ1-6, with D perhaps TRBD1 (6 bases). Trimming took off 6 bases at V and 3 bases at J, with 21 bases between the two ends. In germline, CDR1 is LGHDT, CDR2 YNNKEL (reference sequence). The CDR3 has 18 amino acids.